This note documents a single T cell receptor beta chain sequence. Its antigen is unidentified. The data originate from a study of CXCR3-negative and CXCR3-positive naive CD8 T cells. The CDR3 totals 16 residues. Germline loops: CDR1 LGHNA, CDR2 YNFKEQ. Study conclusions and caveats: CXCR3-positive naive cells had more hydrophobic TRB CDR3s than CXCR3-negative naive cells.

5' RACE with UMI labels generated the TRB cDNA libraries. From the 5' RACE reads, TCRdb lists one entry per CDR3 protein and no DNA. This sample contains around 88,000 distinct CDR3 sequences. The sequence was obtained from a human donor in good health. Some clones in this sample may be carry-over from other donors' samples. The genes are TRBV4-2 and TRBJ2-3; TCRdb gives TRBD2 as the D gene, but with no DNA this cannot be confirmed. Sequenced material: naive CXCR3+ CD8+ T cells from blood. Subset denoted: CD45RO-CCR7+CD27+CD95- naive CD8+ T cells expressing CXCR3 (TNR3+). The CDR3 here is CASSQPEREVTDTQYF.